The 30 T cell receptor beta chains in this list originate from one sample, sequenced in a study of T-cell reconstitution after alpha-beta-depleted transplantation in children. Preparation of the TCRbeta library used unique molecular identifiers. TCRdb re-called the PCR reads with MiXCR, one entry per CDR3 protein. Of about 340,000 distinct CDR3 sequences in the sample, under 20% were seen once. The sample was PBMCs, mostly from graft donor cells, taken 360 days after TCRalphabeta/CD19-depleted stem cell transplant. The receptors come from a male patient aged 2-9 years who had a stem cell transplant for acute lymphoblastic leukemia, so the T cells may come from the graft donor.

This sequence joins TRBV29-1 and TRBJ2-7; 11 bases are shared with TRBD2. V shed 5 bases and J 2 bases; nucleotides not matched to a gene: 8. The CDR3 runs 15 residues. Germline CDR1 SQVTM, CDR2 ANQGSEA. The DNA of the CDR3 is TGCAGCGTTAACCTAGCGGGAGGTGGGCCCTACGAGCAGTACTTC. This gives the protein CSVNLAGGGPYEQYF.

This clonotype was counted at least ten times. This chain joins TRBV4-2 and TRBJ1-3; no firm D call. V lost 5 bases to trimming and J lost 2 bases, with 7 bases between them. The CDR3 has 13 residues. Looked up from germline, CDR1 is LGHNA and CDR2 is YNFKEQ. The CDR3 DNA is TGTGCCAGCAGCTTGACAACTGGAAACACCATATATTTT. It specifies CASSLTTGNTIYF.

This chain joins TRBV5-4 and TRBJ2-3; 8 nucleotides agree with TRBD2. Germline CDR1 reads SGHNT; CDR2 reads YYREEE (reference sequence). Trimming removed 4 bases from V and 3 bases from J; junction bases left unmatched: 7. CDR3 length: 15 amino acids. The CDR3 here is CASSPGRAFTDTQYF. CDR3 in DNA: TGTGCCAGCAGCCCCGGGAGGGCCTTTACAGATACGCAGTATTTT.

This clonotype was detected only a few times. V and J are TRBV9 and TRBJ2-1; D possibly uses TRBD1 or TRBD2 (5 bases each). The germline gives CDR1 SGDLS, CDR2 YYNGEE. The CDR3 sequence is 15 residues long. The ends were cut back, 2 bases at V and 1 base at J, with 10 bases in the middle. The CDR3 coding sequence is TGTGCCAGCAGCGTCTGGGACCAATCCTACAATGAGCAGTTCTTC. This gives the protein CASSVWDQSYNEQFF.

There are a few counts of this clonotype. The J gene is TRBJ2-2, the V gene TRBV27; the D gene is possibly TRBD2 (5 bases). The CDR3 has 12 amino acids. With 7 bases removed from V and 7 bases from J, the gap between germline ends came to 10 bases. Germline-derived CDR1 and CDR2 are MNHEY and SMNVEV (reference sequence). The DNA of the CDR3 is TGTGCCAGCACACCCCGGGGCGGGGAGCTGTTTTTT. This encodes CASTPRGGELFF.

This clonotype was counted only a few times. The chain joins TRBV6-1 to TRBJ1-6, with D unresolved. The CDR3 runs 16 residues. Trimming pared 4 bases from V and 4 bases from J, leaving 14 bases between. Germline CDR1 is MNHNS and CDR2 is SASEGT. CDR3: CASSGWSVLYNSPLHF. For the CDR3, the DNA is TGTGCCAGCAGTGGTTGGTCCGTACTTTATAATTCACCCCTCCACTTT.

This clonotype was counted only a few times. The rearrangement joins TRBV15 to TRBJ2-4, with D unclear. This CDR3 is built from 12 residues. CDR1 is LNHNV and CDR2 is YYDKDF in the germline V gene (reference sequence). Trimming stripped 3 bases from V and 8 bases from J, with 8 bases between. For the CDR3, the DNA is TGTGCCACCAGCAGGGTGAGAGACATTCAGTACTTC. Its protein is CATSRVRDIQYF.

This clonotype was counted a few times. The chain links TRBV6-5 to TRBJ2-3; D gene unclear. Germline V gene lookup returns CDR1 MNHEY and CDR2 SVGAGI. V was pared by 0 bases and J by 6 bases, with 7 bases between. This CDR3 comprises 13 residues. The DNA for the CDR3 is TGTGCCAGCAGTTACTCGGCCGGGGATACGCAGTATTTT. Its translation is CASSYSAGDTQYF.

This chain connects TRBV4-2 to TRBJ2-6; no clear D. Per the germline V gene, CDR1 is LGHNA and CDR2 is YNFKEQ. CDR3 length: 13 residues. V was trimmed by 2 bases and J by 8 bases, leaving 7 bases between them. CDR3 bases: TGTGCCAGCAGCCAAACAGAACCCAACGTCCTGACTTTC. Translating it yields CASSQTEPNVLTF.

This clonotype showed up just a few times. The CDR3, as DNA: TGCAGTGCTACGGAGGGCACAGATACGCAGTATTTT. Protein product: CSATEGTDTQYF. The V call is TRBV20-1, the J call TRBJ2-3; D perhaps matches TRBD2 (5 bases). The CDR3 length is 12 residues. The V gene lost 4 bases and the J gene lost 1 base, with 6 bases spanning the gap. The V gene's germline CDR1 is DFQATT and CDR2 SNEGSKA (reference sequence).

CDR3 nucleotide sequence: TGTGCCAGCAGCGCCGACGCAGGGGGAAGCTCTGGAAACACCATATATTTT. Translation gives CASSADAGGSSGNTIYF. The genes are TRBV9 and TRBJ1-3; 7 bases match TRBD1. The CDR3 sequence is 17 residues long. CDR1 and CDR2 (germline): SGDLS, YYNGEE. V lost 3 bases to trimming and J lost 0 bases; unmatched junction nucleotides: 9.

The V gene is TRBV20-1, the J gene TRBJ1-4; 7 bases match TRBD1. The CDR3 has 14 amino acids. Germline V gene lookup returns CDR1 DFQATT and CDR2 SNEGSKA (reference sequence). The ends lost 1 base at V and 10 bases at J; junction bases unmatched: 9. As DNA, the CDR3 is TGCAGTGCTAGAGTAGAAAGGGGGCCGGGAAAACTGTTTTTT. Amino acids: CSARVERGPGKLFF.

This chain's CDR3 is CASSVTGTYTDTQYF. The CDR3 coding sequence is TGTGCCAGCAGCGTAACAGGGACCTACACAGATACGCAGTATTTT. The chain has TRBV9 and TRBJ2-3; weak D call: TRBD1 (6 bases). Germline V lookup: CDR1 SGDLS, CDR2 YYNGEE. CDR3 size: 15 residues. Trimming took off 1 base at V and 2 bases at J, with 11 bases between the two ends.

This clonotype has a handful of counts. The CDR3 reads CASSRGGEVGNTIYF. DNA for the CDR3: TGCGCCAGCAGCCGAGGGGGTGAGGTTGGAAACACCATATATTTT. The rearrangement uses TRBV5-1 and TRBJ1-3, with D possibly being TRBD1 (6 bases). V was trimmed by 4 bases and J by 3 bases, leaving 14 bases between them. CDR1 is SGHRS and CDR2 is YFSETQ in the germline V gene. There are 15 residues in the CDR3.

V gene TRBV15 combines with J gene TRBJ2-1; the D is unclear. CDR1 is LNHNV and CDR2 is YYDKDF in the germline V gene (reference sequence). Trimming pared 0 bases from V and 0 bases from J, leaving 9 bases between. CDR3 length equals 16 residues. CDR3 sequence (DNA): TGTGCCACCAGCAGAGAACCCTACAGCTCCTACAATGAGCAGTTCTTC. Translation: CATSREPYSSYNEQFF.

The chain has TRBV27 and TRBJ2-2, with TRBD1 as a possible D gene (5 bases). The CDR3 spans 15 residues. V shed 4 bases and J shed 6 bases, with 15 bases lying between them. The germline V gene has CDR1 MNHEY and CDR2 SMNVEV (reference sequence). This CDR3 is CASSSWPWGPGELFF. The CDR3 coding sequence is TGTGCCAGCAGTTCCTGGCCATGGGGCCCCGGGGAGCTGTTTTTT.

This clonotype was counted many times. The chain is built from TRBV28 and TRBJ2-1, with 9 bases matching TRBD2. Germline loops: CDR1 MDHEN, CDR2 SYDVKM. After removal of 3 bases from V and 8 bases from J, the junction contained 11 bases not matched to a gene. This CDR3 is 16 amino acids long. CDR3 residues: CASSFPISGRDYEQFF. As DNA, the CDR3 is TGTGCCAGCAGTTTCCCAATTAGCGGGAGAGACTATGAGCAGTTCTTC.

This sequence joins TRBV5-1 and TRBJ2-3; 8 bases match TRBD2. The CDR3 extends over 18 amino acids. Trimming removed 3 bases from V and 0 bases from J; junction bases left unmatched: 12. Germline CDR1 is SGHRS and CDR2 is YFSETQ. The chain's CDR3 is CASSWDGRDPESTDTQYF. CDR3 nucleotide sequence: TGCGCCAGCAGCTGGGACGGGAGGGACCCCGAAAGCACAGATACGCAGTATTTT.

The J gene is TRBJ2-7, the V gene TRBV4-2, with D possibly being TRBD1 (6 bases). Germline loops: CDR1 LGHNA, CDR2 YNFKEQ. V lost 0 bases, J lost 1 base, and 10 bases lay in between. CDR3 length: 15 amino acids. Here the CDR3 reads CASSQEEQGSYEQYF. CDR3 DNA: TGTGCCAGCAGCCAAGAAGAACAGGGTTCCTACGAGCAGTACTTC.

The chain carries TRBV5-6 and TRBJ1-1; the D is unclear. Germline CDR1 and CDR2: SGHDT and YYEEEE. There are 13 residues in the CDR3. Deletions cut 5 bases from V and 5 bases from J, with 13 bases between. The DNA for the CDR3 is TGTGCCAGCAGGTCCCGAGTTTTGACTGAAGCTTTCTTT. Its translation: CASRSRVLTEAFF.

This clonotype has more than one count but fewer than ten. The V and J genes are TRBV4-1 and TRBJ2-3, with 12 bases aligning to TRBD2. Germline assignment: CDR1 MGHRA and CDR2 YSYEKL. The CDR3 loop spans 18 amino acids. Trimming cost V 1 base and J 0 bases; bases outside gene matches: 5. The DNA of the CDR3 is TGCGCCAGCAGCCAAGGTCGGGGGACTAGCGGGAGCACAGATACGCAGTATTTT. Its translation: CASSQGRGTSGSTDTQYF.

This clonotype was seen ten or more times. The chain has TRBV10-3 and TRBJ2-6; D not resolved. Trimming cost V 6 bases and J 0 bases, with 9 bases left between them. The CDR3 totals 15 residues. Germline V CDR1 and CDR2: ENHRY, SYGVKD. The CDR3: CAISPYSSGANVLTF. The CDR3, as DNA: TGTGCCATCAGCCCTTATAGCTCTGGGGCCAACGTCCTGACTTTC.

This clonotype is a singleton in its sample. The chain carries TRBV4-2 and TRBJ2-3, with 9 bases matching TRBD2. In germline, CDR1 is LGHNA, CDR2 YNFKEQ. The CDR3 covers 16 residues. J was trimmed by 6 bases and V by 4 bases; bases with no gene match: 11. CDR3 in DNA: TGTGCCAGCAGCCCCCGGTTAGCGGGAGAGGGGGATACGCAGTATTTT. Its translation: CASSPRLAGEGDTQYF.

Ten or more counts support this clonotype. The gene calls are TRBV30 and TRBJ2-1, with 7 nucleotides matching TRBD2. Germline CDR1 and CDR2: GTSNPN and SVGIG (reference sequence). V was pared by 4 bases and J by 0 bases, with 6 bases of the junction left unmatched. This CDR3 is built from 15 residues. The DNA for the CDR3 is TGTGCCTGGATTCGAGGCGGGAGCTCCTACAATGAGCAGTTCTTC. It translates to CAWIRGGSSYNEQFF.

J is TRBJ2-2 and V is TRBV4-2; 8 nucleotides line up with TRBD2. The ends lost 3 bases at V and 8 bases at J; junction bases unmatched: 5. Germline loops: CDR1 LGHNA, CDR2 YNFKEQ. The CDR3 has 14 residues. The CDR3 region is CASSHRGGAGELFF. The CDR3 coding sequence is TGTGCCAGCAGCCACCGGGGGGGAGCGGGGGAGCTGTTTTTT.

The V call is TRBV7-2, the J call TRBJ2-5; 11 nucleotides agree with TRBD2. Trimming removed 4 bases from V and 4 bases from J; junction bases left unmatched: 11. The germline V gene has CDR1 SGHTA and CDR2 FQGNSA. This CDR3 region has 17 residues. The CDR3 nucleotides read TGTGCCAGCAGCTCATTTGCCCGACTAGCGGGATCAGAGACCCAGTACTTC. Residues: CASSSFARLAGSETQYF.

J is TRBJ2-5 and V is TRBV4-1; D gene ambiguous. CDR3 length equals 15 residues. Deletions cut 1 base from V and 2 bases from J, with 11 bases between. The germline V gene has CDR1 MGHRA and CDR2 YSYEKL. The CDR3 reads CASSQVAGFQETQYF. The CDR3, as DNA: TGCGCCAGCAGCCAAGTGGCTGGGTTTCAAGAGACCCAGTACTTC.

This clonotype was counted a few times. For the CDR3, the DNA is TGCAGTGCACACAGGGGAGGCTCTGGAAACACCATATATTTT. Translating gives CSAHRGGSGNTIYF. The chain links TRBV20-1 to TRBJ1-3; TRBD1 aligns across 7 bases. The trim removed 6 bases at V and 0 bases at J, leaving 5 bases unmatched. The CDR3 runs to 14 residues. Looked up from germline, CDR1 is DFQATT and CDR2 is SNEGSKA (reference sequence).

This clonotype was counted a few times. CDR3 DNA sequence: TGTGCCACCAGCAGAGAATCGCTCCCCTCCTACGAGCAGTACTTC. As protein: CATSRESLPSYEQYF. The rearrangement links TRBV15 to TRBJ2-7; D is uncertain. The CDR3 has 15 amino acids. Trimming took 0 bases from V and 0 from J, leaving 9 bases between them. From germline, CDR1 is LNHNV and CDR2 YYDKDF (reference sequence). Using reference TRBV15 and TRBJ2-7 for the parts outside the CDR3, the full variable domain is DAMVIQNPRYQVTQFGKPVTLSCSQTLNHNVMYWYQQKSSQAPKLLFHYYDKDFNNEADTPDNFQSRRPNTSFCFLDIRSPGLGDTAMYLCATSRESLPSYEQYFGPGTRLTVT.

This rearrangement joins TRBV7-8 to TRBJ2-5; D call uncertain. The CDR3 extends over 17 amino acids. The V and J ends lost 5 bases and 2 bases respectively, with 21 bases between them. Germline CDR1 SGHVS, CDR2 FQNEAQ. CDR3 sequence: CASSESGRTGSQETQYF. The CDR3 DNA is TGTGCCAGCAGCGAATCGGGTAGGACGGGCAGTCAAGAGACCCAGTACTTC. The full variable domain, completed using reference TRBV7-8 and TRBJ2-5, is GAGVSQSPRYKVAKRGQDVALRCDPISGHVSLFWYQQALGQGPEFLTYFQNEAQLDKSGLPSDRFFAERPEGSVSTLKIQRTQQEDSAVYLCASSESGRTGSQETQYFGPGTRLLVL.